Listed below are T cell receptor beta chains from one sample, sequenced in a study of T-cell reconstitution after alpha-beta-depleted transplantation in children. TCRdb re-called the PCR reads through MiXCR, storing one row per CDR3 protein. The sample comprises around 200,000 distinct CDR3 sequences, approximately 17% of which are singletons, and 43% rests with the top ten. The sample was PBMCs, mostly from graft donor cells, taken 360 days after TCRalphabeta/CD19-depleted stem cell transplant. These receptor sequences come from a male patient aged 2-10 years who had a stem cell transplant for acute lymphoblastic leukemia, so the T cells may come from the graft donor. The CDR3 runs from the conserved cysteine through the conserved F or W. The order of the fields is V gene, CDR3 protein.

TRBV4-1 CASSQDVGTQYF
TRBV7-6 CASSPIPDPTHYEQYF
TRBV19 CASSIVGVIRNQPQHF
TRBV10-3 CAISDSDRVSNEQYF
TRBV19 CASRSPHSPNTEAFF
TRBV27 CASSTETDGRGYEQYF
TRBV10-3 CAISEVGTYEQYF
TRBV7-3 CASSRSSGEYNEQFF
TRBV9 CASSVVSGGFTDTQYF
TRBV6-5 CASSLLGGGKYF
TRBV5-6 CASSGGTGDTNSPLHF
TRBV12-3/TRBV12-4 CASSGGETQYF
TRBV20-1 CSASIETQYF
TRBV12-3/TRBV12-4 CASRKGSDTPPAEQYF
TRBV12-3/TRBV12-4 CASRRIQGSAAGELFF
TRBV11-2 CASSRGGLSANTGELFF
TRBV20-1 CSARNAGGLRETQYF
TRBV10-3 CAISEGGQGAQETQYF
TRBV10-2 CASSESRRGGATNYGYTF
TRBV30 CAWSVPSGDGYTF
TRBV2 CASSRLAYEQFF
TRBV28 CASRLAGALANEQFF
TRBV6-1 CASSEVSDGSNQPQHF
TRBV12-3/TRBV12-4 CASRVGRSGEKLFF
TRBV5-5 CASSFTGTGDEQYF
TRBV21-1 CASISTGTGEFF
TRBV6-2/TRBV6-3 CASSYKGTTYEQYF
TRBV27 CASSRPHTTTYEQYF
TRBV12-3/TRBV12-4 CASSRMDRGQNEQYF
TRBV9 CASSDGTQGNIQYF